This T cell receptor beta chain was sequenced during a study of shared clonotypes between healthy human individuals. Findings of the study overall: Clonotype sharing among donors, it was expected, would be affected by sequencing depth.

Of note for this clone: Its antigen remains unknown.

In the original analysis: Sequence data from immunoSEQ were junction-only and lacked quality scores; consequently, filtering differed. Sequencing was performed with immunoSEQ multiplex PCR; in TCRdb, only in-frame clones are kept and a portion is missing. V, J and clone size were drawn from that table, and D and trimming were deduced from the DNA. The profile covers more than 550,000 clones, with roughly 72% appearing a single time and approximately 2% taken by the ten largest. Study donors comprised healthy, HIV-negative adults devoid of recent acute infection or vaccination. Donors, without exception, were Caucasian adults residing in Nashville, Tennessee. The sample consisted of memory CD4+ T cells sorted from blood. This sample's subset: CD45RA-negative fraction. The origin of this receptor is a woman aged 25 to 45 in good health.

The CDR3 sequence is CASSLPGTGRNEQFF. CDR3 DNA: TGTGCCAGCAGTTTGCCCGGGACAGGCCGCAATGAGCAGTTCTTC. The gene calls are TRBV28 and TRBJ2-1; 8 bases are shared with TRBD1. Germline V CDR1 and CDR2: MDHEN, SYDVKM. V dropped 3 bases and J dropped 6; count of bases not matched to a gene: 7. The CDR3 loop spans 15 amino acids. Drawing the rest from reference TRBV28 and TRBJ2-1, the complete variable domain is DVKVTQSSRYLVKRTGEKVFLECVQDMDHENMFWYRQDPGLGLRLIYFSYDVKMKEKGDIPEGYSVSREKKERFSLILESASTNQTSMYLCASSLPGTGRNEQFFGPGTRLTVL.